The T cell receptor (beta chain) described here comes from a study of T cell clones after liver transplantation. Study context: Liver transplant recipients had immunosuppression withdrawal attempted within 2 years. A pre-transplant mixed lymphocyte reaction with TCRbeta sequencing defined graft-donor-reactive clones followed in post-transplant blood. HCV positivity affected three of eight recipients; the rest lacked autoimmune or viral indications. Patients counted as tolerant after at least one year off all immunosuppression, enzymes not exceeding twice normal.

Profiling relied on immunoSEQ multiplex PCR, and the TCRdb table lists in-frame clones only, not all of them. The table records 70,000 to 80,000 clones, roughly 90% of them present only once. The length of the CDR3 is 16 residues. This clone came up once. The chain recombines TRBV12-2 with TRBJ1-4; TRBD1, the D gene given by the table, was not confirmed from the DNA. TRBV12-2 is marked as a pseudogene. The sequence was collected from a human donor who received a liver transplant. The sample was CD4+ T cells from blood, taken before liver transplant. CDR3 sequence (DNA): TGTGCAAGTCGCTTTGCCCGGACAGAGTACGTTGAAAAACTGTTTTTT. This sequence encodes CASRFARTEYVEKLFF.